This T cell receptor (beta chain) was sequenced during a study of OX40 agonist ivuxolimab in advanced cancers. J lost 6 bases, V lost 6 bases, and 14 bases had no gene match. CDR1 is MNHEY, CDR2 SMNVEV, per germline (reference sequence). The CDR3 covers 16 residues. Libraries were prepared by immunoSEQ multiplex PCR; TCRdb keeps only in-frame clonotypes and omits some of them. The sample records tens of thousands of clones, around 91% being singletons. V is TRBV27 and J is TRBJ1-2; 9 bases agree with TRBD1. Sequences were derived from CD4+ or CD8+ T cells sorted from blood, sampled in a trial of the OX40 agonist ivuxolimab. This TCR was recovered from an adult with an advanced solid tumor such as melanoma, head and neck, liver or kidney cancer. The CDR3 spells CASSIDKTGGADGYTF. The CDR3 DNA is TGTGCCAGCAGCATCGACAAAACAGGGGGCGCCGATGGCTACACCTTC.